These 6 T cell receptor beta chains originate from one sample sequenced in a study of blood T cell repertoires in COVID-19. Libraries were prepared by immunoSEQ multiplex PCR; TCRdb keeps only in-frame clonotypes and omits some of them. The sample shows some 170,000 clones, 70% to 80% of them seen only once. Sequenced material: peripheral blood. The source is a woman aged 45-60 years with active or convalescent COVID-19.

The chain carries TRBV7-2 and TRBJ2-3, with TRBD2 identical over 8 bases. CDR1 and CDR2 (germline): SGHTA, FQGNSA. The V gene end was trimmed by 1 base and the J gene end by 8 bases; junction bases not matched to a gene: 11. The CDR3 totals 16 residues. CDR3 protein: CASSLVGSGSIGTQYF. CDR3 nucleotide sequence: TGTGCCAGCAGCTTAGTTGGGAGCGGGAGTATAGGTACGCAGTATTTT.

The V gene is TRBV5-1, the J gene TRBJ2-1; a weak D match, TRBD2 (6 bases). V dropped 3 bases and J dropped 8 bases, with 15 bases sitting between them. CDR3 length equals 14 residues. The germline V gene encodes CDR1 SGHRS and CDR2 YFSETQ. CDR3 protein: CASSSGTPVHEQFF. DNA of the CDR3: TGCGCCAGCAGCTCCGGGACTCCGGTGCATGAGCAGTTCTTC.

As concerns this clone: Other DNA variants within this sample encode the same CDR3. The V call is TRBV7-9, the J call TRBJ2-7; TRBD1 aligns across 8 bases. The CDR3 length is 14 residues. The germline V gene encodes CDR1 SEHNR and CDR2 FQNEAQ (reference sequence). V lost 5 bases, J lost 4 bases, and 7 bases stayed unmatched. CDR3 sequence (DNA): TGTGCCAGCAGCCCGAGACAGGGGATTTACGAGCAGTACTTC. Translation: CASSPRQGIYEQYF.

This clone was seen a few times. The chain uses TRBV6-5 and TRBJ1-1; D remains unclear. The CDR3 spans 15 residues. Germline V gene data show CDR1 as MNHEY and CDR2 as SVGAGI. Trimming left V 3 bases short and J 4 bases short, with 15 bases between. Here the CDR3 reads CASSYSSARGTEAFF. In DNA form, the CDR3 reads TGTGCCAGCAGTTATTCGTCAGCCCGGGGCACTGAAGCTTTCTTT.

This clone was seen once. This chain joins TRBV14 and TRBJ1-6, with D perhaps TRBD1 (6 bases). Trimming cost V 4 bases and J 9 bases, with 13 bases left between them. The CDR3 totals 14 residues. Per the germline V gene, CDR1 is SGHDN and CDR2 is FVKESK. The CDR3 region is CASSRRGQTSPLHF. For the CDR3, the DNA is TGTGCCAGCAGCCGACGAGGACAGACTTCACCCCTCCACTTT.

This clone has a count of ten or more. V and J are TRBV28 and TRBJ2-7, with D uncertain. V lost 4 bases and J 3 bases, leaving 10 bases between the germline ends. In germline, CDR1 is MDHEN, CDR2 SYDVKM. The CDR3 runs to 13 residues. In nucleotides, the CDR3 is TGTGCCAGCAGTTCTCGAGATTTCTACGAGCAGTACTTC. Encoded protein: CASSSRDFYEQYF.